Sequencing of this T cell receptor beta chain was carried out in a study of shared clonotypes between healthy human individuals. Broader study findings: Non-shared clonotypes displayed generation probabilities falling below those of clonotypes present in all four donors. Researchers sampled only blood; tissue repertoires likely differ.

There are 15 residues in the CDR3. Between the trimmed V and J ends, which lost 3 bases and 4 bases, there was a span of 14 bases. CDR1 and CDR2 from the germline V gene are KGHSH and LQKENI. Original handling: Junction-only sequences without quality scores were provided by ImmunoSEQ, so filtering was different. Generated by immunoSEQ multiplex PCR, the TCRdb table keeps only in-frame clones and is missing some. That table furnishes V, J and clone size, whereas the DNA furnished D and trimming. This table has just over 2,000,000 clones, about 94% appearing once. To note about this clone: What it binds is unknown.

Naive CD8 cells were CD45RO-negative, positively selected for CCR7, excluding terminally differentiated effector memory CD45RA+ cells. This receptor was obtained from a man aged 18 to 29 in good health. Sequencing was done on a sample of naive CD8+ T cells sorted from blood. V and J are TRBV18 and TRBJ2-3; D uncertain. CDR3 residues: CASSPQYRVPDTQYF. The CDR3 nucleotides are TGTGCCAGCTCACCGCAATATCGAGTACCAGATACGCAGTATTTT. The variable domain in full, with the rest retrieved from reference TRBV18 and TRBJ2-3, is NAGVMQNPRHLVRRRGQEARLRCSPMKGHSHVYWYRQLPEEGLKFMVYLQKENIIDESGMPKERFSAEFPKEGPSILRIQQVVRGDSAAYFCASSPQYRVPDTQYFGPGTRLTVL.